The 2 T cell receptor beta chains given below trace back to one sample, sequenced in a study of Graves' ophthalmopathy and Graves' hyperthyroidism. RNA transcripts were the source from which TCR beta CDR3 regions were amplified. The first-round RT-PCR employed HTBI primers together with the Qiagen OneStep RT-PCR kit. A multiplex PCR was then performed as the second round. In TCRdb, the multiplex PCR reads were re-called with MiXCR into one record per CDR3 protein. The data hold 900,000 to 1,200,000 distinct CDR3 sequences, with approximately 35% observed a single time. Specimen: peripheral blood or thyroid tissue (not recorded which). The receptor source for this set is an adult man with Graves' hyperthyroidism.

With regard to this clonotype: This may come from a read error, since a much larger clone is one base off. As DNA, the CDR3 is TGTGCCAGCAGGCTAATGGTGGCGAACACTGAAGCTTTCTTT. It codes for CASRLMVANTEAFF. This sequence joins TRBV28 and TRBJ1-1; the D is unclear. CDR3 size: 14 residues. Germline V gene lookup returns CDR1 MDHEN and CDR2 SYDVKM. Trimming shortened V by 6 bases and J by 1 base, and 12 bases separated the two germline ends.

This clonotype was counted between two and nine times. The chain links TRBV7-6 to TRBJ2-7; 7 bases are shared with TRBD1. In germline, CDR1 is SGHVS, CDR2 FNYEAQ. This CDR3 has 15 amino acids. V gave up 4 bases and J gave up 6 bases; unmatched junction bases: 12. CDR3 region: CASSSEDRVGSEQYF. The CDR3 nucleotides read TGTGCCAGCAGCTCGGAAGACAGGGTTGGTTCCGAGCAGTACTTC.